This TCR beta chain stems from a study of cytomegalovirus exposure and HLA in healthy donors. As regards this clone: No antigen is known for it.

Points from the study as a whole: Researchers counted around 150 TCR beta chains as cytomegalovirus-associated.

The PCR made use of 60 Vbeta and 13 Jbeta primers. Data came from immunoSEQ multiplex PCR; TCRdb stores just in-frame clones and leaves some out. The profile shows 140,000 to 150,000 clones, approximately 68% of them singletons. Nominally healthy donors provided the samples, though records likely missed some immune exposures. Per the germline V gene, CDR1 is SQVTM and CDR2 is ANQGSEA. The CDR3 length is 12 residues. Trimming left V 6 bases short and J 2 bases short, with 9 bases between. This chain joins TRBV29-1 and TRBJ2-3; D gene uncertain. The specimen sequenced was PBMCs. This receptor was obtained from a man aged 55 to 70 in good health and CMV-seronegative. For the CDR3, the DNA is TGCAGCGTGGATGGGCACACAGATACGCAGTATTTT. Amino acid sequence: CSVDGHTDTQYF.